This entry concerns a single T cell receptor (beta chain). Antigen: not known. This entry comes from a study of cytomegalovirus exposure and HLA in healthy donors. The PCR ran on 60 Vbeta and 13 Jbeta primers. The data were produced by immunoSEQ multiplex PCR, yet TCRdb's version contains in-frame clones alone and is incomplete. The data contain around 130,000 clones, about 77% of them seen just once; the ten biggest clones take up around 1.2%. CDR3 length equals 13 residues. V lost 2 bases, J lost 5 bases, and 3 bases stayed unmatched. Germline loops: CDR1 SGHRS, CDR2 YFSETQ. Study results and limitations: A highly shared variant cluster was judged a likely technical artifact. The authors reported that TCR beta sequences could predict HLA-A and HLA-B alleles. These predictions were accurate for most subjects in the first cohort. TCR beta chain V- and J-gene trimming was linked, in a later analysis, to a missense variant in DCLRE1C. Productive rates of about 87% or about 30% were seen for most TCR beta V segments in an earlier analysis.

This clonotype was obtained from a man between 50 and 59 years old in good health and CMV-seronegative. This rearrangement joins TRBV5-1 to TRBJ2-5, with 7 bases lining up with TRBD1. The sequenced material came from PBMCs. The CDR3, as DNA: TGCGCCAGCAGCTTTACAGGGGACGAGACCCAGTACTTC. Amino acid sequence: CASSFTGDETQYF. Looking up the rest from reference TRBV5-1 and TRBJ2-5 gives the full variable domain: KAGVTQTPRYLIKTRGQQVTLSCSPISGHRSVSWYQQTPGQGLQFLFEYFSETQRNKGNFPGRFSGRQFSNSRSEMNVSTLELGDSALYLCASSFTGDETQYFGPGTRLLVL.